A single sample gave rise to the 14 T cell receptor beta chains below, sequenced in a study of T cell responses to AZD1222 COVID-19 vaccine. TCRdb's table, derived via immunoSEQ multiplex PCR, lists solely in-frame clones and lacks some. The table includes about 89,000 clones, 89% detected once. The sample in question was peripheral blood, obtained 28 days after the second AZD1222 dose. These receptors originate from an adult who received the AZD1222 COVID-19 vaccine.

V is TRBV5-6 and J is TRBJ1-1; D is unclear. Germline V lookup: CDR1 SGHDT, CDR2 YYEEEE. The CDR3 covers 13 residues. The V end was cut by 2 bases, the J end by 3 bases, with 8 bases between. CDR3 sequence: CASSFQAYTEAFF. CDR3 DNA sequence: TGTGCCAGCAGCTTTCAAGCGTACACTGAAGCTTTCTTT.

The chain couples TRBV5-4 to TRBJ1-2, with D maybe TRBD1 (6 bases). Germline V lookup: CDR1 SGHNT, CDR2 YYREEE (reference sequence). The length of the CDR3 is 15 residues. The germline V and J ends were trimmed by 2 bases and 4 bases, with 15 bases remaining between them. For the CDR3, the DNA is TGTGCCAGCAGCTTACCACAGGGTACAGGCTATGGCTACACCTTC. This sequence encodes CASSLPQGTGYGYTF.

The J gene is TRBJ1-2, the V gene TRBV20-1, with D maybe TRBD1 (5 bases). The germline V gene encodes CDR1 DFQATT and CDR2 SNEGSKA (reference sequence). Between the trimmed V and J ends, which lost 3 bases and 6 bases, there was a span of 8 bases. There are 11 residues in the CDR3. The CDR3 is CSASLGDGYTF. As DNA, the CDR3 is TGCAGTGCTAGCCTGGGGGATGGCTACACCTTC.

This chain connects TRBV5-6 to TRBJ1-5; D ambiguous. This CDR3 comprises 13 residues. The germline V gene encodes CDR1 SGHDT and CDR2 YYEEEE. Trimming took 2 bases from V and 4 from J, leaving 7 bases between them. The CDR3 region has the DNA TGTGCCAGCAGCTTTAGCTATAATCAGCCCCAGCATTTT. Encoded protein: CASSFSYNQPQHF.

V and J are TRBV9 and TRBJ1-1; possibly TRBD1 for D (6 bases). V dropped 3 bases and J dropped 0 bases, with 15 bases sitting between them. The CDR3 spans 16 residues. CDR1 and CDR2 (germline): SGDLS, YYNGEE. The CDR3 region has the DNA TGTGCCAGCAGCGCATCACGGGACAACATGAACACTGAAGCTTTCTTT. This sequence encodes CASSASRDNMNTEAFF.

V is TRBV7-3 and J is TRBJ2-3, with 10 bases matching TRBD1. The CDR3 has 15 amino acids. The germline V gene has CDR1 SGHTA and CDR2 FQGTGA. Germline trimming cut 5 bases from V and 3 bases from J; bases unmatched to any gene: 5. Written as DNA, the CDR3 is TGTGCCAGCAGCGACCGGGACAGGGGTACAGATACGCAGTATTTT. This translates into CASSDRDRGTDTQYF.

This sequence joins TRBV24-1 and TRBJ2-1; D may be TRBD1 (5 bases). V lost 4 bases to trimming and J lost 5 bases, with 14 bases between them. CDR1 and CDR2 (germline): KGHDR, SFDVKD. The CDR3 consists of 15 residues. CDR3: CATSERGDSDNEQFF. In DNA, the CDR3 is TGTGCCACCAGTGAAAGGGGTGATAGTGACAATGAGCAGTTCTTC.

This chain uses TRBV19 with TRBJ1-1; 7 nucleotides line up with TRBD1. The length of the CDR3 is 13 residues. Losses at the gene ends were 5 bases for V and 3 bases for J; bases not matched to a gene: 3. Germline V gene data show CDR1 as LNHDA and CDR2 as SQIVND (reference sequence). The CDR3: CASSPQGDTEAFF. CDR3 coding DNA: TGTGCCAGTAGTCCCCAGGGGGACACTGAAGCTTTCTTT.

The rearrangement links TRBV19 to TRBJ1-2, with TRBD1 identical over 9 bases. The germline gives CDR1 LNHDA, CDR2 SQIVND (reference sequence). Unmatched junction bases numbered 16, after V lost 7 bases and J lost 4 bases. The CDR3 runs to 17 residues. In DNA, the CDR3 is TGTGCCAGTACAGTATTCGGCGCGACAGGGGGTTCCTATGGCTACACCTTC. Amino acid sequence: CASTVFGATGGSYGYTF.

The rearrangement uses TRBV30 and TRBJ1-6; weak D call: TRBD1 (6 bases). CDR1 GTSNPN and CDR2 SVGIG come from the germline V gene (reference sequence). The CDR3 has 14 amino acids. V was cut by 2 bases and J by 9 bases, with 14 bases left in between. CDR3 in amino acids: CAWSRGGGASPLHF. For the CDR3, the DNA is TGTGCCTGGAGTCGGGGAGGGGGTGCTTCACCCCTCCACTTT.

The chain employs TRBV3-1 (or the pseudogene TRBV3-2) and TRBJ2-3, with TRBD1 matching 9 bases. The CDR3 spans 16 residues. Per the germline V gene, CDR1 is LGHDT and CDR2 is YNNKEL (reference sequence). Trimming at V came to 3 bases and at J to 2 bases, leaving 6 bases not matched to a gene. As DNA, the CDR3 is TGTGCCAGCAGCCATGCACGGACAGGGGTCACAGATACGCAGTATTTT. Protein product: CASSHARTGVTDTQYF.

J is TRBJ1-1 and V is TRBV27, with D tentatively TRBD1 (5 bases). The ends were cut back, 5 bases at V and 6 bases at J, with 22 bases in the middle. The CDR3 covers 16 residues. From germline, CDR1 is MNHEY and CDR2 SMNVEV (reference sequence). The CDR3 region has the DNA TGTGCCAGCAGTCCATCGGGGACGGCGGCTAACCCTGAAGCTTTCTTT. It specifies CASSPSGTAANPEAFF.

Here the CDR3 reads CASSFRQGADTQYF. DNA of the CDR3: TGCGCCAGCAGCTTCCGACAGGGCGCAGATACGCAGTATTTT. The rearrangement joins TRBV5-1 to TRBJ2-3; 7 bases line up with TRBD1. The V and J ends lost 2 bases and 4 bases, in that order; junction bases with no gene match: 4. There are 14 residues in the CDR3. The germline CDR1 and CDR2 sequences are SGHRS and YFSETQ.

This rearrangement joins TRBV5-4 to TRBJ2-2; 11 positions match TRBD2. The V gene's germline CDR1 is SGHNT and CDR2 YYREEE (reference sequence). This CDR3 comprises 16 residues. V gave up 4 bases and J gave up 3 bases; unmatched junction bases: 5. The CDR3 region is CASSGTGLADTGELFF. The CDR3 DNA reads as TGTGCCAGCAGCGGTACGGGACTAGCGGACACCGGGGAGCTGTTTTTT.